This T cell receptor beta chain was recorded in a study of regulatory T cells in long-lasting Graves disease. Findings and caveats of the study: Reduced TCR diversity was observed in persistent Graves' patients versus newly diagnosed patients.

TCR beta libraries were built with iRepertoire HTBI primers and Arm-PCR of CDR3 regions. TCRdb recomputed calls from the multiplex PCR reads with MiXCR, one row per CDR3 protein. The data contain 400,000 to 500,000 distinct CDR3 sequences, 15% of them singletons. Many counts were recorded for this clonotype. Antigen: not known. In germline, CDR1 is SGHNT, CDR2 YYREEE (reference sequence). V was cut by 0 bases and J by 0 bases, with 3 bases left in between. The CDR3 is made up of 13 amino acids. Time point reported: newly diagnosed GD, antithyroid drugs for less than 3 months. Making the TCR library involved RNA that had been extracted from PBMCs. The data also belong to a second study, concerning T cells in Graves' hyperthyroidism and ophthalmopathy. This second study notes: Diagnoses used clinical symptoms, serum thyroxine and TRAb, thyroid ultrasound and orbital computed tomography.

The sequencing here drew on peripheral blood mononuclear cells (PBMCs), taken at new diagnosis, from a patient treated with antithyroid drugs. This chain joins TRBV5-4 and TRBJ1-1; the D is unclear. This receptor was taken from a woman aged 25 to 39 with Graves disease. CDR3 bases: TGTGCCAGCAGCTTGGAGGTGAACACTGAAGCTTTCTTT. Its protein product is CASSLEVNTEAFF.